This T cell receptor beta chain came from a study of breast tumors, draining lymph nodes, adjacent tissues. A remark on this clonotype: What it binds is unknown.

One entry per CDR3 protein results from TCRdb running MiXCR on the multiplex PCR reads. Found here are under 20,000 distinct CDR3 sequences, over 40% of them singletons; the top ten hold under 25%. CDR1 SGHVS and CDR2 FNYEAQ come from the germline V gene. The ends were cut back, 5 bases at V and 8 bases at J, with 22 bases in the middle. CDR3 length: 16 amino acids. Regarding the study as a whole: The data were judged consistent with most tumor T cells coming from lymph node and expanding in tumor. Tumor T cell lymph node origin was a supported hypothesis, not proven. Compared with lymph nodes, tumors were less diverse; compared with nontumor tissue, more. Luminal-like breast cancer showed significantly greater tumor-nontumor repertoire similarity than basal-like breast cancer did.

The V and J genes are TRBV7-6 and TRBJ2-1; D might be TRBD1 or TRBD2, each matching 5 bases. The sample was breast tumor tissue. The sequence derives from a female donor with breast cancer. Some clones in this sample may be carry-over from other donors' samples. CDR3 amino acids: CASSRTRVGRADEQFF. CDR3 bases: TGTGCCAGCAGCCGGACCAGGGTGGGGAGAGCGGATGAGCAGTTCTTC.